This T cell receptor (beta chain) was recorded in a study of blood T cell repertoires in COVID-19. In the study overall: The samples span acute and convalescent COVID-19 from the United States, Italy and Spain. T cells, B-cell-depleted T cells, or PBMCs provided the cDNA or gDNA that served as material.

Authors' processing steps: How many nucleated cells were present was estimated from reference gene primer amplification. Generated by immunoSEQ multiplex PCR, the TCRdb table keeps only in-frame clones and is missing some. That table is the source of V, J and clone size, and D and trimming were worked out from the DNA. The sample holds about 270,000 clones, 86% seen once. This clone was recorded a few times. CDR1 and CDR2 from the germline V gene are SGHTA and FQGNSA. CDR3 size: 14 residues. V was clipped by 4 bases and J by 0 bases, with 7 bases between them. The sequencing sample was made of peripheral blood. The sequence came from a middle-aged man with active or convalescent COVID-19. The rearrangement joins TRBV7-2 to TRBJ1-5; weak D call: TRBD1 (5 bases). The CDR3 region has the DNA TGTGCCAGCAGCTCAGACAGTAGCAATCAGCCCCAGCATTTT. Translating it yields CASSSDSSNQPQHF.